This entry is about one T cell receptor (beta chain). The sample originates from a study of blood T cell repertoires in COVID-19. Study summary: The analysed material was cDNA or gDNA that came from T cells, B-cell-depleted T cells, or PBMCs.

Germline values: CDR1 SEHNR, CDR2 FQNEAQ (reference sequence). V lost 4 bases and J lost 7; bases outside the gene matches: 4. This CDR3 comprises 13 residues. The protocol was immunoSEQ multiplex PCR, while the TCRdb copy is restricted to in-frame clones and leaves out a portion. The data hold some 130,000 clones, with more than 75% observed a single time. Sequencing input: PBMCs or T cells enriched from blood (not recorded which). The TCR comes from a woman in her 50s who had recovered from COVID-19. V usage is TRBV7-9 and J usage is TRBJ1-1, with 9 positions matching TRBD1. CDR3 sequence: CASSSGDRVEAFF. CDR3 coding DNA: TGTGCCAGCAGCTCAGGGGACAGGGTTGAAGCTTTCTTT.